The 5 T cell receptor beta chains presented below share a single source sample, sequenced in a study of identical twins. Each CDR3 protein is one row after TCRdb ran MiXCR on the 5' RACE reads. The sample lists about 240,000 distinct CDR3 sequences; approximately 10% were seen once. The material sequenced was memory T cells sorted from blood. The receptor source for this set is a man aged 50 to 59 in good health.

The table lists this clonotype with many counts. V and J are TRBV28 and TRBJ2-5, with 14 positions matching TRBD2. Germline trimming cut 7 bases from V and 4 bases from J; bases unmatched to any gene: 5. Germline V gene data show CDR1 as MDHEN and CDR2 as SYDVKM. The CDR3 runs to 15 residues. The chain's CDR3 is CASNPGLAGVETQYF. CDR3 DNA: TGTGCCAGCAACCCGGGACTAGCGGGAGTAGAGACCCAGTACTTC.

The V and J genes are TRBV7-2 and TRBJ1-5, with D maybe TRBD1 (5 bases). The CDR3 loop spans 21 amino acids. The germline CDR1 and CDR2 sequences are SGHTA and FQGNSA. V lost 4 bases, J lost 0 bases, and 28 bases lay in between. CDR3 in amino acids: CASSSNFDRPPSNDSNQPQHF. CDR3 coding DNA: TGTGCCAGCAGCTCGAATTTCGACAGACCCCCCTCTAACGATAGCAATCAGCCCCAGCATTTT.

This clonotype showed up many times. The rearrangement uses TRBV12-3 or TRBV12-4 and TRBJ2-7; TRBD1 might be the D (6 bases). The CDR3 is 14 residues long. V lost 6 bases, J lost 0 bases, and 12 bases lay in between. CDR3 region: CASSWVGGSYEQYF. The DNA for the CDR3 is TGTGCCAGCAGCTGGGTAGGGGGCTCCTACGAGCAGTACTTC.

This clonotype was seen many times. This chain uses TRBV20-1 with TRBJ2-7; the D gene is possibly TRBD2 (6 bases). This CDR3 spans 16 amino acids. Trimming left V 0 bases short and J 3 bases short, with 18 bases between. Germline-derived CDR1 and CDR2 are DFQATT and SNEGSKA (reference sequence). The chain's CDR3 is CSARDPSRGKDYEQYF. The CDR3 DNA reads as TGCAGTGCTAGAGACCCATCCCGGGGGAAAGACTACGAGCAGTACTTC.

This clonotype was detected only a few times. A clone one base away is much larger, so this may be a read error. The V and J genes are TRBV5-5 and TRBJ2-3; D is uncertain. Germline CDR1 and CDR2: SGHKS and YYEKEE (reference sequence). The germline V and J ends were trimmed by 0 bases and 4 bases, with 6 bases remaining between them. The CDR3 runs 13 residues. CDR3 nucleotide sequence: TGTGCCAGCAGCTTGGAGGCGGCAGATACGCAGTATTTT. Amino acids: CASSLEAADTQYF.